This TCR beta chain emerged from a study of long-term antiretroviral therapy in people with HIV. CDR1 and CDR2 (germline): SSHAT, FNYEAQ (reference sequence). The CDR3 consists of 16 residues. The study used samples holding 1-10 million cryopreserved PBMC before DNA extraction. At survey level, the immunoSEQ assay was run in its v3.0 version. Measured with immunoSEQ multiplex PCR; TCRdb has only the in-frame clones, and not every one. The table has some 31,000 clones, 95% seen once. Remarks on this clone: Its antigen is still unknown. The junction departs from the called germline gene at one end, perhaps through a read error.

Study-level results: Documentation of ART adherence, viral resistance or therapy changes was absent.

The gene calls are TRBV7-7 and TRBJ2-4; D is undetermined. This receptor was obtained from a man aged 25 to 45 with HIV. Material: unsorted PBMCs, obtained 5.3 years after starting antiretroviral therapy. CDR3 nucleotides: TGTGCTAGCACCTCCTCCGAGGAGTCTGGCAAAAACATTCAGTACTTC. Amino acid sequence: CASTSSEESGKNIQYF.